This passage covers 30 T cell receptor beta chains from one sample sequenced in a study of T cells in localized non-small cell lung cancer. Only in-frame clones appear in the TCRdb table, and some are missing; sequencing was by immunoSEQ multiplex PCR. The table has about 1,700 clones, under 25% seen once. This sample comprised normal lung tissue next to the tumor, obtained before any cancer treatment. The source of these receptors is a man between 35 and 75 years old with stage I lung adenocarcinoma.

The chain links TRBV11-3 to TRBJ2-1; D perhaps matches TRBD2 (5 bases). Germline V gene sequence: CDR1 SGHNT, CDR2 YENEEA. Trimming pared 1 base from V and 3 bases from J, leaving 13 bases between. The CDR3 sequence is 16 residues long. The CDR3 spells CASSLVGSAGYNEQFF. The CDR3 bases are TGTGCCAGCAGCTTAGTTGGTAGCGCCGGCTACAATGAGCAGTTCTTC.

By its share, this clone is large. The same CDR3 is also encoded by other DNA sequences in this sample. V gene TRBV14 combines with J gene TRBJ1-1, with D uncertain. The CDR3 has 15 residues. Deletions cut 4 bases from V and 3 bases from J, with 15 bases between. In germline, CDR1 is SGHDN, CDR2 FVKESK. CDR3 bases: TGTGCCAGCAGCCCCAGAACGGGGTGGGACACTGAAGCTTTCTTT. Its translation is CASSPRTGWDTEAFF.

The V and J genes are TRBV28 and TRBJ2-7; 8 bases are shared with TRBD2. V trimming: 8 bases; J trimming: 4 bases; junction bases outside the gene matches: 16. Germline V gene sequence: CDR1 MDHEN, CDR2 SYDVKM. The CDR3 runs to 16 residues. The CDR3 sequence: CASSPPGGGGGYEQYF. CDR3 bases: TGTGCCAGCTCCCCCCCGGGGGGGGGAGGAGGATACGAGCAGTACTTC.

The V call is TRBV6-8, the J call TRBJ1-1; tentatively, D is TRBD1 (5 bases). Looked up from germline, CDR1 is MNHGY and CDR2 is SAAAGT. The CDR3 covers 15 residues. Trimming removed 5 bases at V and 1 base at J, with 14 bases between. CDR3 nucleotides: TGTGCCAGCAGTGATGATTGGGGGGGGAACACTGAAGCTTTCTTT. Translation: CASSDDWGGNTEAFF.

V usage is TRBV6-8 and J usage is TRBJ1-1, with a possible D match to TRBD1 (6 bases). The V gene's germline CDR1 is MNHGY and CDR2 SAAAGT. The ends were cut back, 5 bases at V and 5 bases at J, with 12 bases in the middle. The CDR3 length is 13 residues. The CDR3 DNA reads as TGTGCCAGCAGTGAGGGGGTATTGACTGAAGCTTTCTTT. It translates to CASSEGVLTEAFF.

The rearrangement uses TRBV19 and TRBJ2-1, with D possibly TRBD2 on 6 matching bases. V dropped 5 bases and J dropped 7 bases, with 15 bases sitting between them. The germline V gene has CDR1 LNHDA and CDR2 SQIVND (reference sequence). The CDR3 sequence is 14 residues long. The CDR3 loop reads CASSPGLGLNEQFF. CDR3 DNA sequence: TGTGCCAGTAGTCCGGGACTGGGTTTGAATGAGCAGTTCTTC.

V and J are TRBV19 and TRBJ2-6; 9 nucleotides align to TRBD2. The V segment lost 8 bases and the J segment 0 bases; nucleotides outside the gene matches: 2. The CDR3 loop spans 15 amino acids. The germline CDR1 and CDR2 sequences are LNHDA and SQIVND (reference sequence). The CDR3 spells CASAGGTSGANVLTF. The CDR3 DNA follows: TGTGCCAGTGCGGGAGGGACCTCTGGGGCCAACGTCCTGACTTTC.

This rearrangement joins TRBV29-1 to TRBJ2-5; 7 nucleotides agree with TRBD1. This CDR3 contains 13 residues. V gave up 4 bases and J gave up 5 bases; unmatched junction bases: 7. The germline CDR1 and CDR2 sequences are SQVTM and ANQGSEA. CDR3 amino acids: CSVVRGRGETQYF. CDR3 sequence (DNA): TGCAGCGTTGTGAGGGGGCGCGGGGAGACCCAGTACTTC.

By share, this clone ranks as medium-sized. The chain has TRBV6-8 and TRBJ2-7; either TRBD1 or TRBD2 may fit D (5 bases each). Germline-derived CDR1 and CDR2 are MNHGY and SAAAGT. V lost 2 bases to trimming and J lost 4 bases, with 9 bases between them. There are 13 residues in the CDR3. The CDR3, as DNA: TGTGCCAGCAGTTACCTGGGGGATTACGAGCAGTACTTC. Its translation is CASSYLGDYEQYF.

This sequence joins TRBV14 and TRBJ2-7, with TRBD2 matching 8 bases. V trimming: 0 bases; J trimming: 3 bases; junction bases outside the gene matches: 16. The CDR3 consists of 19 residues. The germline gives CDR1 SGHDN, CDR2 FVKESK. The CDR3 loop reads CASSQDPSREGLNGYEQYF. The CDR3 coding sequence is TGTGCCAGCAGCCAAGACCCCAGTCGGGAGGGCCTCAATGGCTACGAGCAGTACTTC.

This clone was observed a handful of times. V and J are TRBV9 and TRBJ2-1, with D possibly matching TRBD1 (5 bases). The germline CDR1 and CDR2 sequences are SGDLS and YYNGEE. This CDR3 spans 12 amino acids. V was clipped by 2 bases and J by 9 bases, with 9 bases between them. CDR3 DNA: TGTGCCAGCAGCGTCTTCCAGGGTGAGCAGTTCTTC. Protein: CASSVFQGEQFF.

By share of the sample, this clone is large. The V gene is TRBV6-8, the J gene TRBJ2-5, with 7 bases aligning to TRBD1. The trim removed 8 bases at V and 5 bases at J, leaving 8 bases unmatched. CDR3 length equals 13 residues. Per germline, CDR1 MNHGY and CDR2 SAAAGT. The CDR3 loop is CASRTGDAETQYF. CDR3 coding DNA: TGTGCCAGCCGAACAGGGGATGCGGAGACCCAGTACTTC.

V usage is TRBV29-1 and J usage is TRBJ1-2, with a tentative D call TRBD1 (5 bases). The germline V and J ends were trimmed by 4 bases and 3 bases, with 9 bases remaining between them. Germline V lookup: CDR1 SQVTM, CDR2 ANQGSEA. The CDR3 is 12 residues long. CDR3 coding DNA: TGCAGCGTTGCCAGGGACGACTATGGCTACACCTTC. Protein sequence: CSVARDDYGYTF.

By sample share, this clone is medium-sized. The chain combines TRBV11-3 with TRBJ1-1; TRBD1 matches 7 bases. From germline, CDR1 is SGHNT and CDR2 YENEEA. The CDR3 totals 14 residues. Trimming took 4 bases from V and 0 from J; bases not matched to a gene: 2. In nucleotides, the CDR3 is TGTGCCAGCAGCTGGGGACAGATGAACACTGAAGCTTTCTTT. Its protein product is CASSWGQMNTEAFF.

This chain connects TRBV6-8 to TRBJ1-2, with 8 bases aligning to TRBD1. With 2 bases clipped from V and 4 bases from J, the junction kept 9 bases outside the gene matches. The CDR3 is 16 residues long. Germline V lookup: CDR1 MNHGY, CDR2 SAAAGT. CDR3 sequence (DNA): TGTGCCAGCAGTTACACCTCGACAGGGGAGGGCTATGGCTACACCTTC. Translating it yields CASSYTSTGEGYGYTF.

This chain uses TRBV29-1 with TRBJ2-3; D is unclear. The CDR3 consists of 13 residues. V was pared by 4 bases and J by 6 bases, with 14 bases between. Germline assignment: CDR1 SQVTM and CDR2 ANQGSEA. DNA of the CDR3: TGCAGCGTTGGACACGTTCGGGCTGATACGCAGTATTTT. This encodes CSVGHVRADTQYF.

The chain joins TRBV28 to TRBJ2-6; 10 bases are shared with TRBD2. The CDR3 totals 14 residues. In germline, CDR1 is MDHEN, CDR2 SYDVKM. Trimming at V came to 8 bases and at J to 4 bases, leaving 2 bases not matched to a gene. The CDR3 bases are TGTGCCAGCGGGACTAGCGCCGGGGCCAACGTCCTGACTTTC. Its protein is CASGTSAGANVLTF.

This clone was counted only a few times. The V gene is TRBV11-3, the J gene TRBJ2-5, with a tentative D call TRBD2 (5 bases). This CDR3 has 14 amino acids. The germline CDR1 and CDR2 sequences are SGHNT and YENEEA. V gave up 3 bases and J gave up 2 bases, with 10 bases separating them. The CDR3 sequence is CASSLSPGQETQYF. The CDR3, as DNA: TGTGCCAGCAGCTTGTCGCCGGGACAAGAGACCCAGTACTTC.

The rearrangement links TRBV19 to TRBJ2-7, with 10 nucleotides matching TRBD2. J was trimmed by 0 bases and V by 5 bases; bases with no gene match: 7. The CDR3 is 16 residues long. Germline values: CDR1 LNHDA, CDR2 SQIVND (reference sequence). As DNA, the CDR3 is TGTGCCAGTAGTTCCCCTAGCGGGAGTACCTCCTACGAGCAGTACTTC. Its protein product is CASSSPSGSTSYEQYF.

This clone was observed a handful of times. This chain joins TRBV6-8 and TRBJ2-2; D is unresolved. Trimming removed 2 bases at V and 3 bases at J, with 4 bases between. The CDR3 totals 13 residues. The germline gives CDR1 MNHGY, CDR2 SAAAGT. This CDR3 is CASSYRDTGELFF. In nucleotides, the CDR3 is TGTGCCAGCAGTTACAGGGACACCGGGGAGCTGTTTTTT.

This clone was detected only a few times. J is TRBJ1-4 and V is TRBV30; D remains unclear. This CDR3 contains 13 residues. Germline CDR1 and CDR2: GTSNPN and SVGIG (reference sequence). V lost 7 bases to trimming and J lost 3 bases, with 12 bases between them. The CDR3 loop reads CASKGRPNEKLFF. The CDR3 nucleotides are TGTGCCTCAAAGGGCAGACCTAATGAAAAACTGTTTTTT.

This chain uses TRBV28 with TRBJ2-3; 8 nucleotides agree with TRBD2. Trimming removed 7 bases from V and 2 bases from J; junction bases left unmatched: 11. CDR1 and CDR2 (germline): MDHEN, SYDVKM. The CDR3 length is 16 residues. CDR3 protein: CASNPLAGLDTDTQYF. CDR3 coding DNA: TGTGCCAGCAATCCTTTAGCGGGGCTGGACACAGATACGCAGTATTTT. Full variable domain (outside the CDR3, taken from reference TRBV28 and TRBJ2-3): DVKVTQSSRYLVKRTGEKVFLECVQDMDHENMFWYRQDPGLGLRLIYFSYDVKMKEKGDIPEGYSVSREKKERFSLILESASTNQTSMYLCASNPLAGLDTDTQYFGPGTRLTVL.

This clone has only a few counts. The rearrangement links TRBV19 to TRBJ2-7; 9 bases are a match to TRBD1. This CDR3 has 15 residues. V dropped 6 bases and J dropped 5; count of bases not matched to a gene: 11. CDR1 LNHDA and CDR2 SQIVND come from the germline V gene (reference sequence). For the CDR3, the DNA is TGTGCCAGTAGCCCCCTCGGGACAGGGCGCGACGAGCAGTACTTC. As protein: CASSPLGTGRDEQYF.

This clone came up a few times. The rearrangement joins TRBV6-8 to TRBJ1-3; D is possibly TRBD1 (6 bases). This CDR3 has 13 amino acids. V lost 6 bases to trimming and J lost 3 bases, with 9 bases between them. CDR1 is MNHGY, CDR2 SAAAGT, per germline. CDR3: CASSTGFGNTIYF. The CDR3 region has the DNA TGTGCCAGCAGCACAGGGTTTGGAAACACCATATATTTT.

The CDR3 DNA reads as TGTGCCAGCAGCCTTACAGGGAACACTGAAGCTTTCTTT. Translation: CASSLTGNTEAFF. The genes are TRBV6-8 and TRBJ1-1; D perhaps matches TRBD1 (5 bases). This CDR3 is built from 13 residues. CDR1 and CDR2 from the germline V gene are MNHGY and SAAAGT. Trimming pared 6 bases from V and 1 base from J, leaving 9 bases between.

The gene calls are TRBV29-1 and TRBJ2-7; possibly TRBD2 for D (6 bases). Trimming took 7 bases from V and 3 from J, leaving 13 bases between them. There are 12 residues in the CDR3. CDR1 SQVTM and CDR2 ANQGSEA come from the germline V gene. The CDR3 bases are TGCAGCGCCGAGGTAGCGGACTACGAGCAGTACTTC. It encodes CSAEVADYEQYF.

This clone was seen a few times. The chain carries TRBV19 and TRBJ2-7; D not certain. V shed 4 bases and J shed 1 base, with 8 bases lying between them. The CDR3 runs to 13 residues. The germline V gene encodes CDR1 LNHDA and CDR2 SQIVND (reference sequence). CDR3 bases: TGTGCCAGTAGTAGAACGGCATCCTACGAGCAGTACTTC. Translation: CASSRTASYEQYF.

V gene TRBV18 combines with J gene TRBJ2-7, with 11 bases that match TRBD2. The V gene's germline CDR1 is KGHSH and CDR2 LQKENI. The ends lost 2 bases at V and 4 bases at J; junction bases unmatched: 13. CDR3 length: 18 amino acids. In nucleotides, the CDR3 is TGTGCCAGCTCACCAGCTAGTAGCGGGGGGGCCGGTGATTACGAGCAGTACTTC. Translated, it gives CASSPASSGGAGDYEQYF.

A few counts support this clone. The chain combines TRBV23-1 with TRBJ1-3; D is unresolved. TRBV23-1 is identified as an open reading frame with a role that is uncertain. The CDR3 sequence is 15 residues long. The V and J ends lost 10 bases and 8 bases respectively, with 24 bases between them. The CDR3 sequence is CATDVLLRILDTIYF. The CDR3 nucleotides are TGCGCCACAGACGTGCTCTTAAGAATCCTGGACACCATATATTTT.

Within the sample, this clone is medium-sized. The V call is TRBV11-3, the J call TRBJ2-1; the match to TRBD1 covers 9 bases. V lost 4 bases to trimming and J lost 5 bases; unmatched junction nucleotides: 3. Germline CDR1 SGHNT, CDR2 YENEEA. The CDR3 is 14 amino acids. The CDR3 loop is CASSSGTGNNEQFF. Written as DNA, the CDR3 is TGTGCCAGCAGCTCCGGGACAGGGAACAATGAGCAGTTCTTC.